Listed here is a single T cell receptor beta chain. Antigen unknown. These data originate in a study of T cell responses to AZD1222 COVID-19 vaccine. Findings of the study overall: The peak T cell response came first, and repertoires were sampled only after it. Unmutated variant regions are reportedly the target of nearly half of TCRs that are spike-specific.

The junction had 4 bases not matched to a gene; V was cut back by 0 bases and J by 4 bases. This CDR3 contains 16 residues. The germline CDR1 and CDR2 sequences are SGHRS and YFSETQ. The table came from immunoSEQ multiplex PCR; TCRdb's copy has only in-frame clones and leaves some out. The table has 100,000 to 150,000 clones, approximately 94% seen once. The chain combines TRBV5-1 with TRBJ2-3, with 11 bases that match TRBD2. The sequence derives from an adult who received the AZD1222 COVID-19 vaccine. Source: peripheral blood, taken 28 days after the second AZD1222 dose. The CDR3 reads CASSLALAGGPDTQYF. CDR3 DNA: TGCGCCAGCAGCTTGGCATTAGCGGGGGGGCCAGATACGCAGTATTTT.